The source of this T cell receptor (beta chain) is a study of CD4 T cells in relation to SARS-CoV-2 and coronaviruses. In the study overall: PBMCs were cultured with antigen for roughly 11 days before TCR beta sequencing. Controls used an HIV-1 Nef peptide pool or no peptide.

Method: immunoSEQ multiplex PCR; TCRdb's copy keeps in-frame clones and lacks some. The sample lists 15,000 to 20,000 clones, over 70% occurring once. Germline V gene lookup returns CDR1 MRHNA and CDR2 SNTAGT. V lost 2 bases to trimming and J lost 0 bases, with 2 bases between them. CDR3 length: 14 amino acids. Before the COVID-19 pandemic, during about 2010-2018, CD4+ T cells were taken from unexposed donors. The cells were cultured for roughly 11 days before CD4+ T cells were isolated. As cell numbers allowed, unexposed-donor CD4+ T cells faced SARS-CoV-2 S/N and four cold-coronavirus spikes. As regards this clone: Its antigen is undetermined.

This TCR derives from a human donor in good health. The V and J genes are TRBV6-4 and TRBJ2-6, with D unresolved. Sequenced input: CD4+ T cells from PBMCs, cultured in vitro. The CDR3, as DNA: TGTGCCAGCAGTGACAACTCTGGGGCCAACGTCCTGACTTTC. Protein sequence: CASSDNSGANVLTF.